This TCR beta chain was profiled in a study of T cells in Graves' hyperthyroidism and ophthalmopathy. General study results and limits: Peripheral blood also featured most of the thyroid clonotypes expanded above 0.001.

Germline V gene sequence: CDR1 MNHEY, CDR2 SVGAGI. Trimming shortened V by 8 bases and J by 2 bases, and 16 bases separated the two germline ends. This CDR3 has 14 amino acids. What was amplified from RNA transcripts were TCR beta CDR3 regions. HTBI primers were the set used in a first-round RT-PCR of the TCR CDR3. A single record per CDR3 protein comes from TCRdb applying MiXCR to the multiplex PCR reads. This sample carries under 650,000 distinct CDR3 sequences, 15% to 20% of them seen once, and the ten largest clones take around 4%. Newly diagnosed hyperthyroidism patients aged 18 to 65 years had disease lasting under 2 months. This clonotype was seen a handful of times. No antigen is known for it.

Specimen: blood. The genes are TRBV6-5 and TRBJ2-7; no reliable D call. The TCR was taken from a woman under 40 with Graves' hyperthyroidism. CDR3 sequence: CASGSEVGPYEQYF. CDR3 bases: TGTGCCAGCGGGTCAGAGGTAGGACCCTACGAGCAGTACTTC.